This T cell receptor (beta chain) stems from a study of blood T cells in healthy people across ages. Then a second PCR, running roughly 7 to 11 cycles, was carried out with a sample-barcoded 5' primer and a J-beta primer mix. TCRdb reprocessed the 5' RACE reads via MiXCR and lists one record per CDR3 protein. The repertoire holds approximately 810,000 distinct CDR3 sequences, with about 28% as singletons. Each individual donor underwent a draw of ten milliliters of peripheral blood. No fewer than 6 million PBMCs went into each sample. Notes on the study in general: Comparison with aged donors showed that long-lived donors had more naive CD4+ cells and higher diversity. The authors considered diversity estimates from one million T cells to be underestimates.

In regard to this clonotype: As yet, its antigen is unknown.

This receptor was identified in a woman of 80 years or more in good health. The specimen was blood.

In nucleotides, the CDR3 is TGTGCCAGCAGCCAACGATTGGGCCAACCTTTGCAGACCCAATTCTTC. This codes for CASSQRLGQPLQTQFF. The rearrangement joins TRBV11-2 to TRBJ2-1; no reliable D call. Germline loops: CDR1 SGHAT, CDR2 FQNNGV. The CDR3 consists of 16 residues. V lost 5 bases and J lost 16, with 30 bases in between.